The next 7 T cell receptor beta chains were all read from a single sample in a study of Tregs in tolerant kidney transplant recipients. Produced via immunoSEQ multiplex PCR; TCRdb's table is partial and in-frame only. This table has approximately 75,000 clones, around 93% appearing once. The sample was Tregs from blood, taken before the transplant. The receptors come from a human donor who received a combined kidney and bone marrow transplant.

The CDR3 DNA reads TGTGCCAGCGGGAGATGGCAAGATCGCACCGGGGAGCTGTTTTTT. Translating gives CASGRWQDRTGELFF. The chain employs TRBV25-1 and TRBJ2-2, with D possibly matching TRBD2 (5 bases). CDR3 length equals 15 residues. V lost 8 bases and J lost 4, with 17 bases in between. Germline CDR1 is MGHDK and CDR2 is SYGVNS.

The rearrangement uses TRBV4-1 and TRBJ2-2; D may be TRBD2 (6 bases). CDR3 length equals 15 residues. In germline, CDR1 is MGHRA, CDR2 YSYEKL. V dropped 0 bases and J dropped 7 bases, with 12 bases sitting between them. The CDR3: CASSQDGRRSGELFF. The CDR3 DNA is TGCGCCAGCAGCCAAGATGGGAGGCGGAGCGGGGAGCTGTTTTTT.

V and J are TRBV7-2 and TRBJ2-5, with 10 bases identical to TRBD2. The J segment lost 2 bases and the V segment lost 4 bases, leaving 4 bases of the junction unmatched. CDR3 length: 15 amino acids. Germline CDR1 reads SGHTA; CDR2 reads FQGNSA. DNA of the CDR3: TGTGCCAGCAGCTCCTTAGCGGGAGGTCAAGAGACCCAGTACTTC. The encoded protein is CASSSLAGGQETQYF. The full variable domain, in which reference TRBV7-2 and TRBJ2-5 provide the parts outside the CDR3, is GAGVSQSPSNKVTEKGKDVELRCDPISGHTALYWYRQSLGQGLEFLIYFQGNSAPDKSGLPSDRFSAERTGGSVSTLTIQRTQQEDSAVYLCASSSLAGGQETQYFGPGTRLLVL.

This clone was counted once. CDR3 bases: TGCGCCAGCAGCCCGTGGGCAGGGAGGCGAAACACTGAAGCTTTCTTT. Translating it yields CASSPWAGRRNTEAFF. The chain couples TRBV5-1 to TRBJ1-1, with D maybe TRBD1 (5 bases). Trimming stripped 4 bases from V and 2 bases from J, with 18 bases between. The CDR3 runs 16 residues. Per germline, CDR1 SGHRS and CDR2 YFSETQ.

The chain uses TRBV18 and TRBJ1-3, with D uncertain. The germline gives CDR1 KGHSH, CDR2 LQKENI. The CDR3 sequence is 13 residues long. V was shortened by 2 bases and J by 7 bases, with 9 bases between the two germline ends. The CDR3 DNA is TGTGCCAGCTCACCAACAGATTGGAACACCATATATTTT. This encodes CASSPTDWNTIYF.

Of note for this clone: A junction end diverges from the germline sequence, so it may reflect a read error. The CDR3, as DNA: TGCGCCCGCAGACAAGGGGGTAGCGGGATCAGCGGGGAGCTGTTTTTT. Translated, it gives CARRQGGSGISGELFF. The gene calls are TRBV5-1 and TRBJ2-2; 8 bases line up with TRBD2. The CDR3 loop spans 16 amino acids. The germline V gene encodes CDR1 SGHRS and CDR2 YFSETQ.

The rearrangement uses TRBV19 and TRBJ1-1, with 7 bases matching TRBD1. The CDR3 has 15 residues. V shed 6 bases and J 0 bases; nucleotides not matched to a gene: 7. Germline V lookup: CDR1 LNHDA, CDR2 SQIVND (reference sequence). CDR3 sequence reads: CASRIKGALNTEAFF. CDR3 in DNA: TGTGCCAGTAGAATCAAGGGGGCGCTGAACACTGAAGCTTTCTTT.